The source of this T cell receptor (beta chain) is a study of blood T cell repertoires in COVID-19. On the study more broadly: Samples taken during acute and convalescent COVID-19 were collected in the United States, Italy and Spain.

As originally analysed: How many nucleated cells were present was estimated from reference gene primer amplification. Only in-frame clones appear in the TCRdb table, and some are missing; sequencing was by immunoSEQ multiplex PCR. The V and J calls and the clone size are those of that table, but D and trimming were determined from the DNA. The table shows about 96,000 clones, with roughly 80% occurring only once. A note on this clone: Other DNA sequences in this sample translate to the same CDR3.

Per the germline V gene, CDR1 is LGHNA and CDR2 is YNFKEQ. The V and J ends lost 0 bases and 4 bases respectively, with 9 bases between them. CDR3 size: 14 residues. The chain has TRBV4-2 and TRBJ1-2; D possibly corresponds to TRBD1 (6 bases). This TCR was recovered from a woman aged 60-70 years with acute or convalescent COVID-19. What was sequenced was peripheral blood. CDR3 DNA: TGTGCCAGCAGCCAAGACAGGGGTACCTATGGCTACACCTTC. Translation gives CASSQDRGTYGYTF.